Each of the 3 T cell receptor beta chains below was sequenced from the same sample in a study of post-analysis software for immune sequencing data. The antigens for these receptors are not known. Libraries were made from TCR beta cDNA, and they carried unique molecular identifiers. MiXCR, run by TCRdb on the PCR reads, gives a single entry per CDR3 protein. The table lists about 540,000 distinct CDR3 sequences, around 31% of them singletons, with approximately 5.4% in the top ten. Study-level findings and limits: Four to six TRBV segments were more frequent in patients than controls; TRBV5-6, TRBV5-1 and TRBV20-1 belonged to this group.

The sequencing input was blood. These receptors originate from a girl aged 2-17 years with multiple sclerosis.

This clonotype has just one count. This sequence joins TRBV10-2 and TRBJ2-3; the D gene is possibly TRBD1 (6 bases). Trimming took 5 bases from V and 5 from J, leaving 11 bases between them. Germline CDR1 WSHSY, CDR2 SAAADI. The CDR3 contains 13 residues. The CDR3 bases are TGCGCCAGCAGTACGGGCAGGGGAGATACGCAGTATTTT. Its protein product is CASSTGRGDTQYF.

The chain couples TRBV15 to TRBJ1-5; D not certain. V lost 0 bases to trimming and J lost 8 bases, with 8 bases between them. The CDR3 contains 13 residues. In germline, CDR1 is LNHNV, CDR2 YYDKDF (reference sequence). The CDR3 protein is CATSRDPREPQHF. The DNA for the CDR3 is TGTGCCACCAGCAGAGACCCCCGAGAGCCCCAGCATTTT.

This clonotype came up a few times. The chain joins TRBV6-2 or TRBV6-3 to TRBJ2-1, with a weak D call TRBD2 (5 bases). V gave up 7 bases and J gave up 10 bases, with 14 bases separating them. CDR1 MNHEY and CDR2 SVGEGT come from the germline V gene. The CDR3 covers 12 residues. The CDR3 DNA reads TGTGCCAGCACCGGACTCTCCAGGGAGCAGTTCTTC. Protein product: CASTGLSREQFF.